This TCR beta chain was found in a study of technical replicates of blood from a few donors. Measured with immunoSEQ multiplex PCR; TCRdb has only the in-frame clones, and not every one. The sample yields 40,000 to 55,000 clones, around 96% seen once. Germline V CDR1 and CDR2: LNHDA, SQIVND (reference sequence). Germline trimming cut 5 bases from V and 5 bases from J; bases unmatched to any gene: 3. The CDR3 runs 13 residues. The chain employs TRBV19 and TRBJ1-5; the match to TRBD1 covers 7 bases. The source is a human donor in good health. Sequenced input: T cells isolated from PBMCs. The CDR3 DNA reads as TGTGCCAGTAGTGTACAGGGGTATCAGCCCCAGCATTTT. Protein: CASSVQGYQPQHF.